This TCR beta chain is drawn from a study of human T cells and chemical hapten exposure. Germline V gene sequence: CDR1 LGHDT, CDR2 YNNKEL (reference sequence). J gave up 8 bases and V 2 bases, and 5 bases lay outside the gene matches. CDR3 size: 13 residues. This sample's time point: patch test 1, 2 weeks after DPC sensitization. The treatment: therapeutic diphenylcyclopropenone sensitization with weekly scalp DPC. TCRdb re-derived calls from the RACE reads in MiXCR, one entry per CDR3 protein. This repertoire shows about 100,000 distinct CDR3 sequences, roughly 11% found once; its top ten account for around 3.5%. Findings and limits, study-wide: Against controls, expanded TCRs gave rise to significantly more large CDR3 similarity clusters. Since the donors had alopecia, their immune response may not be the same as that of healthy people.

This clonotype was seen more than once but under ten times. Its target is unknown. The TCR comes from a woman between 40 and 50 years old with alopecia areata. Some clones in this sample may be carry-over from other donors' samples. The chain is built from TRBV3-1 and TRBJ1-2, with TRBD1 identical over 7 bases. Sequencing used whole blood, obtained in connection with sensitization to the hapten diphenylcyclopropenone (DPC). The CDR3 DNA reads TGTGCCAGCAGCCAACGGGGGGGACAGGGCTACACCTTC. This sequence encodes CASSQRGGQGYTF.